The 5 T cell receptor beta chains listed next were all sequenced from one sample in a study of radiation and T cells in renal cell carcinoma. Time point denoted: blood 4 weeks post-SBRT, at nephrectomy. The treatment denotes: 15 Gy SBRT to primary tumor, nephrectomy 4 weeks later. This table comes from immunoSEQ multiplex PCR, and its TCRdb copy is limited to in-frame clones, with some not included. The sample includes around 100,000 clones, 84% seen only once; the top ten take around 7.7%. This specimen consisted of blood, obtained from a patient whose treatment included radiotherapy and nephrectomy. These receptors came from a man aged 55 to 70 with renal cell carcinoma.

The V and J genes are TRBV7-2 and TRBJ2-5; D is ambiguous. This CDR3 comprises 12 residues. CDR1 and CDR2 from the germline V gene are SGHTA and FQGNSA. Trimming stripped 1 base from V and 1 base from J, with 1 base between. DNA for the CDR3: TGTGCCAGCAGCTTAGTCCAAGAGACCCAGTACTTC. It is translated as CASSLVQETQYF.

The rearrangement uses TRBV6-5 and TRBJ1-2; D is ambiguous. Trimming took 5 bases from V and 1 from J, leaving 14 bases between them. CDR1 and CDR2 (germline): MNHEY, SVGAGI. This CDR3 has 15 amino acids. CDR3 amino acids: CASSSAPGLNYGYTF. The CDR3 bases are TGTGCCAGCAGTAGCGCCCCCGGCCTTAACTATGGCTACACCTTC.

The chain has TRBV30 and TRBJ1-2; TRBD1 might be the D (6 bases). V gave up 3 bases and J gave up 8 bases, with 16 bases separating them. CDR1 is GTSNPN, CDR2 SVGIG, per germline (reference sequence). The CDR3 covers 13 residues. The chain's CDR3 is CAWSFRDTGGYTF. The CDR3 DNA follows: TGTGCCTGGAGCTTTCGGGACACTGGGGGCTACACCTTC.

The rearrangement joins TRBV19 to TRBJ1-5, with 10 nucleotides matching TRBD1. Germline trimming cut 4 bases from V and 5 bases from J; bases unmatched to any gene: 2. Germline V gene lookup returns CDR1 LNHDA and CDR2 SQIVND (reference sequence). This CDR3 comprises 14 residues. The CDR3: CASSTDRGDQPQHF. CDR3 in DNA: TGTGCCAGTAGTACGGACAGGGGGGATCAGCCCCAGCATTTT.

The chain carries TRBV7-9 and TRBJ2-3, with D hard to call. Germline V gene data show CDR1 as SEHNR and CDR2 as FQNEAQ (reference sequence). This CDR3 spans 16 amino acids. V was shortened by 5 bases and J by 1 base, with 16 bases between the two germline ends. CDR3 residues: CASSPPWRQGTDTQYF. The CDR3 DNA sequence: TGTGCCAGCAGCCCCCCTTGGCGGCAAGGCACAGATACGCAGTATTTT.